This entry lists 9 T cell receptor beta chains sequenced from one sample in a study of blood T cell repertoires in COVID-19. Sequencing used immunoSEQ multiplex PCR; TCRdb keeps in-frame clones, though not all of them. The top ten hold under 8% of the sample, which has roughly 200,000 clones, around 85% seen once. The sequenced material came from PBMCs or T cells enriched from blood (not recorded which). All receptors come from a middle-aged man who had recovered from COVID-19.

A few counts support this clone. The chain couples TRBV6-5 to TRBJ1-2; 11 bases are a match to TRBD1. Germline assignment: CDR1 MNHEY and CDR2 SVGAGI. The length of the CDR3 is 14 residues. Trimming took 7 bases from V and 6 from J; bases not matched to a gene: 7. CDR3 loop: CASTKLDRGHGYTF. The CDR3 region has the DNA TGTGCCAGCACCAAATTGGACAGGGGGCATGGCTACACCTTC.

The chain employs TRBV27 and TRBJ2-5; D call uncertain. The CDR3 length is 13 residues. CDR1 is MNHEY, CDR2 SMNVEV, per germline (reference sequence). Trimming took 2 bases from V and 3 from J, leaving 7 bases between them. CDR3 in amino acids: CASSLGIKETQYF. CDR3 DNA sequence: TGTGCCAGCAGTTTAGGCATAAAAGAGACCCAGTACTTC.

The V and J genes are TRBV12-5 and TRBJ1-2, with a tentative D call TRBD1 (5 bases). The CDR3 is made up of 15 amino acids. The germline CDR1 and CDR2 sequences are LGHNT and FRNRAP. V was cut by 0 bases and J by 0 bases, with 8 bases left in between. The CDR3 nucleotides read TGTGCTAGTGGTTTGGTACGGGGGGCTAACTATGGCTACACCTTC. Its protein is CASGLVRGANYGYTF.

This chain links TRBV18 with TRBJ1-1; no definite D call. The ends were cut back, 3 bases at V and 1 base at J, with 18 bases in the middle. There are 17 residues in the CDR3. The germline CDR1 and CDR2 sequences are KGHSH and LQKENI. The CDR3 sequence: CASSPAGHRPGNTEAFF. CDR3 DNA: TGTGCCAGCTCACCGGCGGGCCATCGTCCGGGGAACACTGAAGCTTTCTTT.

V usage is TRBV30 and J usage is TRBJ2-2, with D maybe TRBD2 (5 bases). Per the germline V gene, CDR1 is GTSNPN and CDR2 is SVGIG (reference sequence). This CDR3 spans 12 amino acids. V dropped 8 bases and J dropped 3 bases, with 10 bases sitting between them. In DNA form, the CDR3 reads TGTGCCAGTACGGGGTACACCGGGGAGCTGTTTTTT. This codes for CASTGYTGELFF.

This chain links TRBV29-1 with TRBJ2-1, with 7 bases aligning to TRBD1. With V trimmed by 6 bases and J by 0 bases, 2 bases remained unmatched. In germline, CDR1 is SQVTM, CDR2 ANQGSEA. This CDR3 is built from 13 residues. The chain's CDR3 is CSVQGDSYNEQFF. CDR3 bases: TGCAGCGTCCAGGGGGACTCCTACAATGAGCAGTTCTTC.

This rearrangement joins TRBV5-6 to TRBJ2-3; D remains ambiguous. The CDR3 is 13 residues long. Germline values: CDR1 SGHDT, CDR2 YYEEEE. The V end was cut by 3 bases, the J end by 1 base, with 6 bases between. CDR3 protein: CASSSSGTDTQYF. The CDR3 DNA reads TGTGCCAGCAGCTCGTCCGGCACAGATACGCAGTATTTT.

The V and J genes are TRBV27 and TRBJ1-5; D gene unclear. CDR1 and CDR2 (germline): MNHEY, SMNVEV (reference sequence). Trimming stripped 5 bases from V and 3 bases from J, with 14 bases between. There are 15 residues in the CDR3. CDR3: CASSLEGRYNQPQHF. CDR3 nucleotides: TGTGCCAGCAGTCTAGAGGGCCGGTACAATCAGCCCCAGCATTTT.

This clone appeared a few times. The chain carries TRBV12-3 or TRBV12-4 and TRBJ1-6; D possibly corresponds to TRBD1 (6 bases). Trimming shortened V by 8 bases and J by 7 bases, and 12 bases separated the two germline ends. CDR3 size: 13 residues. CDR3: CASLLGANSPLHF. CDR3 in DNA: TGTGCCAGCCTGTTGGGGGCGAATTCACCCCTCCACTTT.